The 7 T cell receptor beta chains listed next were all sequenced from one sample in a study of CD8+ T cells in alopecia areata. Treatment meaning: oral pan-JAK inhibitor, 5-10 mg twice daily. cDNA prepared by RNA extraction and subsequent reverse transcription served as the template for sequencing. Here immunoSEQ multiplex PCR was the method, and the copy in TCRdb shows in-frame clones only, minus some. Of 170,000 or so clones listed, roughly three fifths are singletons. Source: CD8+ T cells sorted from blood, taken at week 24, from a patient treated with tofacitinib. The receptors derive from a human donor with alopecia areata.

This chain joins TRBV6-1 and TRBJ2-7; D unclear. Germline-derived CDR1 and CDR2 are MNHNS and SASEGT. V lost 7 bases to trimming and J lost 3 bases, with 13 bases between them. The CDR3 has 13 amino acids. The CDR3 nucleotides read TGTGCCAGCAAACCCCCCCATAACTACGAGCAGTACTTC. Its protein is CASKPPHNYEQYF.

CDR3 in DNA: TGTGCCAGCAGTAGTTGGGGATACAACTACGAGCAGTACTTC. Its translation: CASSSWGYNYEQYF. The rearrangement links TRBV7-9 to TRBJ2-7; D not certain. CDR1 is SEHNR and CDR2 is FQNEAQ in the germline V gene (reference sequence). The CDR3 has 14 residues. V lost 6 bases and J 3 bases, leaving 15 bases between the germline ends.

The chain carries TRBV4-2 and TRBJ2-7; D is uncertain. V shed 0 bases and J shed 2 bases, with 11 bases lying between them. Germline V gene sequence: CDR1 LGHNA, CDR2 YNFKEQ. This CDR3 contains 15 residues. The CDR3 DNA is TGTGCCAGCAGCCAAGATAGGAGTGGAACCTACGAGCAGTACTTC. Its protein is CASSQDRSGTYEQYF.

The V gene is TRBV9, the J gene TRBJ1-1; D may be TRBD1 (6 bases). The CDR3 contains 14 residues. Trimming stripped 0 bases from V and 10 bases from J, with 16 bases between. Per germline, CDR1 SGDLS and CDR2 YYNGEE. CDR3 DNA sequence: TGTGCCAGCAGCGTAGCCTCAGGGGACCAGCGAGCTTTCTTT. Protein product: CASSVASGDQRAFF.

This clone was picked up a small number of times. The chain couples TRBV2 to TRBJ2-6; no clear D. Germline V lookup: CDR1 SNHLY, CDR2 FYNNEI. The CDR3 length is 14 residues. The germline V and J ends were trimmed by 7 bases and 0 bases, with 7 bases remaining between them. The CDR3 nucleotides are TGTGCCAGCAATAAAAACTCTGGGGCCAACGTCCTGACTTTC. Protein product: CASNKNSGANVLTF.

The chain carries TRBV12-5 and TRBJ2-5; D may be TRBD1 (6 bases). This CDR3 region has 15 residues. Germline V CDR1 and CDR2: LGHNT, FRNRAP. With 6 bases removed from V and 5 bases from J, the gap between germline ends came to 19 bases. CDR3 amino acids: CASGAATGIRETQYF. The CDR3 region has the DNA TGTGCTAGTGGCGCCGCAACAGGGATCAGGGAGACCCAGTACTTC.

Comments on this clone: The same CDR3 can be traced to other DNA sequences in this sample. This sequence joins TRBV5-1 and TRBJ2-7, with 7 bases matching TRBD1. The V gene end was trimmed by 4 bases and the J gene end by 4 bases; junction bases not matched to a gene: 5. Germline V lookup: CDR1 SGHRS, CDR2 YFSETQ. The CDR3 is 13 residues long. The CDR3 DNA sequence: TGCGCCAGCAGCCCGGGGACAGCATACGAGCAGTACTTC. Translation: CASSPGTAYEQYF.